This T cell receptor (beta chain) appears in the sequencing data of a study of cytomegalovirus exposure and HLA in healthy donors. Overall study findings and caveats: Approximately 18,000 TCR beta sequences were associated with HLA alleles at 0.05 false discovery rate in a later analysis.

The CDR3 extends over 13 amino acids. CDR1 SGHNT and CDR2 YENEEA come from the germline V gene. The V and J ends lost 2 bases and 6 bases respectively, with 8 bases between them. This clone was counted between two and nine times. Its target is not known. The PCR used 60 Vbeta and 13 Jbeta primers. Using immunoSEQ multiplex PCR, the repertoire was profiled, and TCRdb retains in-frame clones only, with some absent. Seen here are approximately 180,000 clones, 77% observed once, and the top ten hold about 4%. J is TRBJ2-1 and V is TRBV11-3; TRBD1 is a possible D gene (6 bases). The TCR was taken from a woman between 55 and 75 years old in good health and CMV-seropositive. Input material: PBMCs. The CDR3 spells CASSLTDSNEQFF. The CDR3 DNA reads TGTGCCAGCAGCTTAACGGACAGCAATGAGCAGTTCTTC.